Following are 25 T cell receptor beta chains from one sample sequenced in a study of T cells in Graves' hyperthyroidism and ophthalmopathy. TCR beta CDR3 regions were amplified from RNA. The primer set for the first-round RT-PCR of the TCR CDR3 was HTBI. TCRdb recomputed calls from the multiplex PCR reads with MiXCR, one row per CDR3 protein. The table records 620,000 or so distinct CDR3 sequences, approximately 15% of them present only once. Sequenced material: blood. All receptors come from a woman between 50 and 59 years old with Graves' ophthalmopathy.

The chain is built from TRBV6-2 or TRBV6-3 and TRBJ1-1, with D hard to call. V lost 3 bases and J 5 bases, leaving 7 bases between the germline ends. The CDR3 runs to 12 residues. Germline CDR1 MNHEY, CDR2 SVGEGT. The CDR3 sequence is CASSYYGTEAFF. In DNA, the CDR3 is TGTGCCAGCAGTTATTATGGGACTGAAGCTTTCTTT.

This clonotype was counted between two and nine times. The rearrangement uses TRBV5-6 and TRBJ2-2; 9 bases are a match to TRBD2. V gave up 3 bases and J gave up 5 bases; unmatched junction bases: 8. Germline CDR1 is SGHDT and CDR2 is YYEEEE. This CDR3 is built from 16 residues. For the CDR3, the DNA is TGTGCCAGCAGCTCCGTAGCGGGAGAACTGACCGGGGAGCTGTTTTTT. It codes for CASSSVAGELTGELFF.

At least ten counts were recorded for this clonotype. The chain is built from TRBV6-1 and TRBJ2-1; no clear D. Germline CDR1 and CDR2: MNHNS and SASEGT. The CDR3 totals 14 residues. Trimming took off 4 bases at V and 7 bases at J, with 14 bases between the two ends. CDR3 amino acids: CASSARVSYNEQFF. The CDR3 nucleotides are TGTGCCAGCAGTGCCCGGGTGTCATATAATGAGCAGTTCTTC.

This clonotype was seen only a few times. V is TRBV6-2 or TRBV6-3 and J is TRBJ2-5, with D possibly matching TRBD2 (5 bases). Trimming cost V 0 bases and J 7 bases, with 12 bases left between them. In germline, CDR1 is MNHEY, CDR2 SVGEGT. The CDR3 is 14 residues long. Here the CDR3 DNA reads TGTGCCAGCAGTTACTCATCACCTGGAGGGACCCAGTACTTC. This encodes CASSYSSPGGTQYF.

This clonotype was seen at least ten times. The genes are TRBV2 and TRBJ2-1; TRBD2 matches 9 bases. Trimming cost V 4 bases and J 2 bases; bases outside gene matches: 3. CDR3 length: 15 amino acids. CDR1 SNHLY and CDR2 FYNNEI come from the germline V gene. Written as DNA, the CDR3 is TGTGCCAGCAGTGGGCGCGGGAGGGCCTACAATGAGCAGTTCTTC. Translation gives CASSGRGRAYNEQFF.

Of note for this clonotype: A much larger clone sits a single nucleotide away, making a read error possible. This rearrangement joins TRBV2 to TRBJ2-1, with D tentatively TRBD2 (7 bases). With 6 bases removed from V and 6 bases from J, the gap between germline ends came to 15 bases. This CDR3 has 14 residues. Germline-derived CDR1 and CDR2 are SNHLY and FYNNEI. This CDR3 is CASREGGASNEQFF. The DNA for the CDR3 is TGTGCCAGCAGGGAGGGGGGGGCCTCCAATGAGCAGTTCTTC. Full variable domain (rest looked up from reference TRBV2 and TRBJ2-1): EPEVTQTPSHQVTQMGQEVILRCVPISNHLYFYWYRQILGQKVEFLVSFYNNEISEKSEIFDDQFSVERPDGSNFTLKIRSTKLEDSAMYFCASREGGASNEQFFGPGTRLTVL.

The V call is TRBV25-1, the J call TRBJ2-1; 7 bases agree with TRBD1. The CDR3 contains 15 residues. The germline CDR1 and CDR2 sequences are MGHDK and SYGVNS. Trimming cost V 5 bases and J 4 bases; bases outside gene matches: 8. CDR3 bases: TGTGCCAGCAGTTCCCGACTGACAGGGTACAATGAGCAGTTCTTC. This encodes CASSSRLTGYNEQFF.

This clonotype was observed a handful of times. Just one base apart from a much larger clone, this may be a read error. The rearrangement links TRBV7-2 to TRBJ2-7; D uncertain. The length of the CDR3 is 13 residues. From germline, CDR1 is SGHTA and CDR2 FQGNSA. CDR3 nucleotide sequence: TGTGCCAGCAGCTTAGCGGCGAGACACGAGCGGTACTTC. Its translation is CASSLAARHERYF. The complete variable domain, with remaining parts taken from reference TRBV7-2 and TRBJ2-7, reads GAGVSQSPSNKVTEKGKDVELRCDPISGHTALYWYRQSLGQGLEFLIYFQGNSAPDKSGLPSDRFSAERTGGSVSTLTIQRTQQEDSAVYLCASSLAARHERYFGPGTRLTVT.

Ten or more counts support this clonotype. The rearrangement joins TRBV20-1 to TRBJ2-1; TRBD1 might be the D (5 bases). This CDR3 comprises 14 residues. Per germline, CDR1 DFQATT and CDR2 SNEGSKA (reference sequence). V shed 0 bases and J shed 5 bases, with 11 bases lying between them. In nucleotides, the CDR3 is TGCAGTGCTAGAGATGCGACAGTAAACAATGAGCAGTTCTTC. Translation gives CSARDATVNNEQFF.

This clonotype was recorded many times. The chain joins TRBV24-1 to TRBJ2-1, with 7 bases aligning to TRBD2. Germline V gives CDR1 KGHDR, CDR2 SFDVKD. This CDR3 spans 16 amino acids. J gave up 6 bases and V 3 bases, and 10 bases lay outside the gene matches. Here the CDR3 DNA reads TGTGCCACCAGTGATACCTCCGGGACTATGGGCAATGAGCAGTTCTTC. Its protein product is CATSDTSGTMGNEQFF.

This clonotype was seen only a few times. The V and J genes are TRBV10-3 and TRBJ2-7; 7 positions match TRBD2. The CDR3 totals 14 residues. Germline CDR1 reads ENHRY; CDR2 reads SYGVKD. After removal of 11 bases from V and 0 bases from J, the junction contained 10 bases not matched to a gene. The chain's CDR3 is CAAVSGGSSYEQYF. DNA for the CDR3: TGTGCCGCCGTATCGGGCGGGAGCTCCTACGAGCAGTACTTC.

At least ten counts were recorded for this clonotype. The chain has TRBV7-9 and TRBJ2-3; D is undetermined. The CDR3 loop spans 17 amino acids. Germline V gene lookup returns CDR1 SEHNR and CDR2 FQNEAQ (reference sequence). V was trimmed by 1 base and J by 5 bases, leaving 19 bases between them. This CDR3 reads CASSLGAERPDVDTQYF. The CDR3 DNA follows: TGTGCCAGCAGCTTAGGAGCCGAACGGCCTGACGTAGATACGCAGTATTTT.

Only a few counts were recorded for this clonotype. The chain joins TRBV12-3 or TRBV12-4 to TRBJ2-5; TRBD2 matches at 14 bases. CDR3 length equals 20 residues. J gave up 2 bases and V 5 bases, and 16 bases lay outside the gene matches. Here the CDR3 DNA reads TGTGCCAGCAGTCACCTGCCCGGGACTAGCGGGAGAAAAATTCAAGAGACCCAGTACTTC. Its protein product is CASSHLPGTSGRKIQETQYF.

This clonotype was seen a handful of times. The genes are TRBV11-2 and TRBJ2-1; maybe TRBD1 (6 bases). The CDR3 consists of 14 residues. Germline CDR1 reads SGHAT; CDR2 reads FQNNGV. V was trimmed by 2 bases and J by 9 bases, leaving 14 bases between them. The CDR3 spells CASSLNRVPPEQFF. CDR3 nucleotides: TGTGCCAGCAGCTTAAACAGGGTGCCCCCTGAGCAGTTCTTC.

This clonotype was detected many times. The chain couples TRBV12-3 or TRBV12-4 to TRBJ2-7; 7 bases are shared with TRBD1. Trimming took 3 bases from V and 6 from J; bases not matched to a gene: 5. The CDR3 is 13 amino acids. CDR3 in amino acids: CASSFDRVGEQYF. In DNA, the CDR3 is TGTGCCAGCAGTTTTGACAGGGTCGGCGAGCAGTACTTC.

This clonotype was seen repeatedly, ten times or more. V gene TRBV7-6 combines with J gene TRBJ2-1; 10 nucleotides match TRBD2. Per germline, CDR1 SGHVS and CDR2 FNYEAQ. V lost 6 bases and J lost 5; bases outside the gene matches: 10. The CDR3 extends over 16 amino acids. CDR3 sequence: CASSRMLGLADNEQFF. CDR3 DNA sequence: TGTGCCAGCAGTCGAATGCTCGGACTAGCGGACAATGAGCAGTTCTTC.

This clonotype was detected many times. The CDR3 DNA follows: TGTGCCAGCTCAGACAGGGGGTATAACACTGAAGCTTTCTTT. Its protein product is CASSDRGYNTEAFF. The V and J genes are TRBV27 and TRBJ1-1, with 9 bases identical to TRBD1. The CDR3 totals 14 residues. V trimming: 8 bases; J trimming: 2 bases; junction bases outside the gene matches: 6. Per germline, CDR1 MNHEY and CDR2 SMNVEV (reference sequence).

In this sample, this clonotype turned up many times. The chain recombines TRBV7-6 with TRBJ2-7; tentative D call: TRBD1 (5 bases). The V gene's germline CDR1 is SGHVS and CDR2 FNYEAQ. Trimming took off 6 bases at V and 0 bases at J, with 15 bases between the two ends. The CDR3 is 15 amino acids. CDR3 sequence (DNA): TGTGCCAGCAGTCAGCATAGACAGTTCTCCTACGAGCAGTACTTC. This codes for CASSQHRQFSYEQYF.

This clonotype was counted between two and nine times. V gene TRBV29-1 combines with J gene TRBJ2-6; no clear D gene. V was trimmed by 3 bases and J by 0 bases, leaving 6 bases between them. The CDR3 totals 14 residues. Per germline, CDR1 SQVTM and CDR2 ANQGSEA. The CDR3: CSVDGRSGANVLTF. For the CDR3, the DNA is TGCAGCGTTGACGGCCGCTCTGGGGCCAACGTCCTGACTTTC.

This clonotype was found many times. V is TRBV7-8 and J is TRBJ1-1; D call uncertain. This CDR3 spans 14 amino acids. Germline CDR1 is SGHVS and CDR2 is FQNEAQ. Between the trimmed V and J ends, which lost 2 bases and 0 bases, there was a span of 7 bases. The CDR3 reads CASSLSLMNTEAFF. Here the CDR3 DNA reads TGTGCCAGCAGCTTAAGTCTGATGAACACTGAAGCTTTCTTT.

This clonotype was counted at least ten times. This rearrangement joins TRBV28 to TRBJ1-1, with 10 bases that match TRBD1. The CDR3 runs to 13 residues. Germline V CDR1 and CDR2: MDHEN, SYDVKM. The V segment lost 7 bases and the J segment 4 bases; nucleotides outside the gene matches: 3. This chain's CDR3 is CASKGTGATEAFF. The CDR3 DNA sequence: TGTGCCAGCAAGGGGACAGGGGCCACTGAAGCTTTCTTT.

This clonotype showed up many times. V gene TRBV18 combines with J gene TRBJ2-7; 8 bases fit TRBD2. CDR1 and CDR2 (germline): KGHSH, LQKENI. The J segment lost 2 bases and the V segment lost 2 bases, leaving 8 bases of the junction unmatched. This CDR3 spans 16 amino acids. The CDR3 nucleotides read TGTGCCAGCTCACCAGCCAGGACTAGCCCCCCCTACGAGCAGTACTTC. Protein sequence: CASSPARTSPPYEQYF.

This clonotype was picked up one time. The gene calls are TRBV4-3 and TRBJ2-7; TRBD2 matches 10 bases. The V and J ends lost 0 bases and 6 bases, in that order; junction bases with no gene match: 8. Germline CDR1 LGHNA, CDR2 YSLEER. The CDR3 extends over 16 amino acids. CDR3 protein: CASSQESLAGVPEQYF. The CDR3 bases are TGCGCCAGCAGCCAAGAAAGTCTAGCGGGAGTACCCGAGCAGTACTTC.

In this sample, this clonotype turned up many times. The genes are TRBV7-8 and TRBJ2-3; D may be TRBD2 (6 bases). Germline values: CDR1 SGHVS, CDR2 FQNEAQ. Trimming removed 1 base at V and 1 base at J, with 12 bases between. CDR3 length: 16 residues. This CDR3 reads CASSLDVPGGTDTQYF. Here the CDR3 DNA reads TGTGCCAGCAGCTTAGACGTCCCGGGGGGCACAGATACGCAGTATTTT.

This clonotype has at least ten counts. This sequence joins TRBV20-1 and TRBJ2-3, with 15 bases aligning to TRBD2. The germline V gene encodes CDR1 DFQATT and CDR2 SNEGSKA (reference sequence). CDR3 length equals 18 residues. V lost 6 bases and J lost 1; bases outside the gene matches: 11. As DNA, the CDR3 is TGCAGTGCAAGCCACCGGACTAGCGGGAGGGTTGGCACAGATACGCAGTATTTT. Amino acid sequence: CSASHRTSGRVGTDTQYF.